The 5 T cell receptor beta chains reported below all come from one sample, sequenced in a study of cytomegalovirus exposure and HLA in healthy donors. Vbeta (60) and Jbeta (13) primers were used in the PCR. Measured with immunoSEQ multiplex PCR; TCRdb has only the in-frame clones, and not every one. The sample consists of a few hundred thousand clones, around 81% of them appearing once. Material: PBMCs. These TCRs come from a woman in her sixties in good health and CMV-seropositive.

V and J are TRBV27 and TRBJ2-1, with 8 bases aligning to TRBD1. Germline lookup yields CDR1 MNHEY and CDR2 SMNVEV (reference sequence). CDR3 size: 15 residues. Unmatched junction bases numbered 8, after V lost 5 bases and J lost 5 bases. The DNA of the CDR3 is TGTGCCAGCAGTCTTCGGACAGGGACCCACAATGAGCAGTTCTTC. It translates to CASSLRTGTHNEQFF.

Turning to this clone: An end of the junction differs from the germline gene, which may be a read error. Different DNA sequences within this sample yield the same CDR3. The chain employs TRBV6-1 and TRBJ1-1, with D possibly matching TRBD1 (6 bases). This CDR3 comprises 12 residues. Germline CDR1 is MNHNS and CDR2 is SASEGT. In DNA form, the CDR3 reads TGCGCCAGCAGTGTACAGGGTACTGAAGCTTTCTTT. As protein: CASSVQGTEAFF.

This chain connects TRBV4-1 to TRBJ2-5, with D tentatively TRBD1 (5 bases). The better agreement between TRBJ2-7 and the DNA end casts doubt on the J call. This CDR3 comprises 14 residues. Germline V CDR1 and CDR2: MGHRA, YSYEKL. CDR3 nucleotides: TGCGCCAGCAGCGAACAGGTAAACTCCTACGAGCAGTACTTC. This encodes CASSEQVNSYEQYF.

CDR3 residues: CASSTRFGQGGEKLFF. CDR3 coding DNA: TGTGCCAGCAGCACGCGCTTCGGACAGGGCGGAGAAAAACTGTTTTTT. This chain uses TRBV11-1 with TRBJ1-4; 8 bases align to TRBD1. The V segment lost 5 bases and the J segment 8 bases; nucleotides outside the gene matches: 13. The CDR3 loop spans 16 amino acids. Germline V CDR1 and CDR2: SGHAT, FQDESV (reference sequence).

The rearrangement uses TRBV19 and TRBJ1-1, with D maybe TRBD1 (5 bases). Per the germline V gene, CDR1 is LNHDA and CDR2 is SQIVND (reference sequence). The CDR3 consists of 11 residues. Trimming cost V 6 bases and J 11 bases, with 13 bases left between them. The DNA for the CDR3 is TGTGCCAGTAGCATGGGGGGGAGCGCTTTCTTT. Translation: CASSMGGSAFF.